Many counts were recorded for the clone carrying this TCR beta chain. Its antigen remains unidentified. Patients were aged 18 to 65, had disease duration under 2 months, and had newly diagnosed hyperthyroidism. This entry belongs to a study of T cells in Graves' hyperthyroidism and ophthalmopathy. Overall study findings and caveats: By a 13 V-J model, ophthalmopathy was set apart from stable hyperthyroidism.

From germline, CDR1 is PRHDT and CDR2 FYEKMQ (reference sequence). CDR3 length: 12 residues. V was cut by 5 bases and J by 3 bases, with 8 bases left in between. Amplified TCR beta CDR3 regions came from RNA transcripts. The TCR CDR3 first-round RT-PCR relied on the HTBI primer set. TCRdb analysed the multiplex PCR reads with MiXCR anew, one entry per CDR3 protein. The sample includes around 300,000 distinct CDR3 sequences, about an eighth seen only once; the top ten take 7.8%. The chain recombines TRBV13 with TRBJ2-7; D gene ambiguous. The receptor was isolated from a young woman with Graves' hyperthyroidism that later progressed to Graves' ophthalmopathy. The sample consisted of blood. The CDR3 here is CASSRKFYEQYF. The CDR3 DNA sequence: TGTGCCAGCAGCCGGAAATTCTACGAGCAGTACTTC.